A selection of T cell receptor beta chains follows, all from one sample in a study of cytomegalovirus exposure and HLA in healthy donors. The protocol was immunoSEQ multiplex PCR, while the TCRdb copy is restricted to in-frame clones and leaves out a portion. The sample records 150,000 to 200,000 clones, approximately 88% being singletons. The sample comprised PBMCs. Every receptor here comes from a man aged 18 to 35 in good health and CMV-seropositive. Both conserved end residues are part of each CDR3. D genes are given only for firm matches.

TGCGCCAGCAGCAGCCTGGCTAGCGGAACTAGCACAGATACGCAGTATTTT,CASSSLASGTSTDTQYF,TRBJ2-3,TRBD2,TRBV5-1
TGTGCCAGCAGCCTTAGCGGGAGCCCCCCAGATACGCAGTATTTT,CASSLSGSPPDTQYF,TRBJ2-3,TRBD2,TRBV9
TGTGCCAGCAGTTACCCCTCAGGCTATGAGCAGTTCTTC,CASSYPSGYEQFF,TRBJ2-1,.,TRBV7-9
TGCAGCGCCTTAGTCCCGGGACAGGGCCACGAGCAGTACTTC,CSALVPGQGHEQYF,TRBJ2-7,TRBD1,TRBV29-1
TGTGCCAGTAGTATACGGATCTTACCGGAGACTGAAGCTTTCTTT,CASSIRILPETEAFF,TRBJ1-1,.,TRBV19
TGTGCCAGCAGCTCCCGAGCCGGGACTAGCAGATACGAGCAGTACTTC,CASSSRAGTSRYEQYF,TRBJ2-7,TRBD2,TRBV7-8
TGTGCCAGCAGTTCCGTTAGCGGGGGAGCCTACGAGCAGTACTTC,CASSSVSGGAYEQYF,TRBJ2-7,TRBD2,TRBV27
TGTGCCAGCAGTTCAAGGACAGGGCGGGGGACTGAAGCTTTCTTT,CASSSRTGRGTEAFF,TRBJ1-1,TRBD1,TRBV27
TGTGCCAGCAGCTTAGCGAATGGAGCGGCCATGAACACTGAAGCTTTCTTT,CASSLANGAAMNTEAFF,TRBJ1-1,.,TRBV7-6
TGTGCCGTGCGACCTCGGGACTACGAGCAGTACTTC,CAVRPRDYEQYF,TRBJ2-7,.,TRBV10-3
TGTGCCAGCCGCATCCTGGAGGGAGTATACAATGAGCAGTTCTTC,CASRILEGVYNEQFF,TRBJ2-1,.,TRBV7-9
TGTGCCAGCAGCCAAGTACGGGCTGGAAACACCATATATTTT,CASSQVRAGNTIYF,TRBJ1-3,.,TRBV14
TGTGCCAGCAGTTTACCCAGCGGGATCCTCGGGGACACCGGGGAGCTGTTTTTT,CASSLPSGILGDTGELFF,TRBJ2-2,TRBD2,TRBV28